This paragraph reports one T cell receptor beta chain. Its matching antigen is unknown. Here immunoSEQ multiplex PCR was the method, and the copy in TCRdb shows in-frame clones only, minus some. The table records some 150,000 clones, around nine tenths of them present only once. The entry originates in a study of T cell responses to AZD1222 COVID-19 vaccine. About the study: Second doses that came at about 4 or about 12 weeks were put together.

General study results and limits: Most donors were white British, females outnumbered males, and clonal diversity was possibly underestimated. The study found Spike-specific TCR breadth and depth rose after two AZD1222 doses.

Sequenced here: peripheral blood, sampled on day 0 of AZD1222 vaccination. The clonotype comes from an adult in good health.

This chain's CDR3 is CASTEDRTITEAFF. The CDR3 region has the DNA TGTGCCAGCACCGAGGACAGGACCATCACTGAAGCTTTCTTT. The chain uses TRBV11-2 and TRBJ1-1; 7 bases agree with TRBD1. The CDR3 is made up of 14 amino acids. Trimming removed 7 bases from V and 4 bases from J; junction bases left unmatched: 9. Germline V CDR1 and CDR2: SGHAT, FQNNGV.